These 18 T cell receptor beta chains share one sample of origin, sequenced in a study of response to subunit inactivated influenza vaccine (dated by TCRdb to the late 2010s). Library method: RT-PCR. The instrument was an Illumina HiSeq 2500. Using fastp at Q25 and MiXCR, TCRdb reprocessed the public reads and kept productive beta chains. Rows with a matching CDR3 protein are joined into one entry that keeps the most common DNA and genes. For this sample there are some 540,000 distinct CDR3 sequences; under 25% appear just once. The ten top clones hold 2.5% to 3.5% of the sample. This sample also belongs to another study, concerning T cells expressing NK-cell markers. As described in the second report: TCR beta cDNA libraries were made by 5'RACE template switching that added a universal primer site and unique molecular identifiers.

Material: CD4+ T cells sorted from PBMCs, obtained roughly 12 days after vaccination. The receptor set was obtained from a man in his fifties who received an inactivated influenza vaccine. Donor details come from another sample of the same person, matched by shared clones.

The gene calls are TRBV7-9 and TRBJ2-1; weak D call: TRBD2 (5 bases). Trimming removed 6 bases at V and 4 bases at J, with 16 bases between. Germline V gene data show CDR1 as SEHNR and CDR2 as FQNEAQ (reference sequence). CDR3 length equals 15 residues. CDR3 region: CASRVGLGQYNEQFF. CDR3 DNA: TGTGCCAGCAGAGTCGGACTCGGGCAATACAATGAGCAGTTCTTC.

This clonotype was seen only a few times. V is TRBV6-1 and J is TRBJ1-2; 8 bases are shared with TRBD1. CDR1 MNHNS and CDR2 SASEGT come from the germline V gene. The CDR3 runs to 13 residues. The V and J ends lost 5 bases and 5 bases, in that order; junction bases with no gene match: 4. Here the CDR3 reads CASSRDRTYGYTF. The CDR3 coding sequence is TGTGCCAGCAGTCGGGACAGGACATATGGCTACACCTTC.

This rearrangement joins TRBV10-3 to TRBJ2-3, with D unclear. Germline CDR1 is ENHRY and CDR2 is SYGVKD. V shed 0 bases and J shed 5 bases, with 6 bases lying between them. The CDR3 is 13 amino acids. CDR3 sequence: CAISESPLDTQYF. For the CDR3, the DNA is TGTGCCATCAGTGAGTCCCCCCTAGATACGCAGTATTTT.

The CDR3 coding sequence is TGTGCCAGCAGTGAAGGCGTCGGGGAGCTGTTTTTT. Translation: CASSEGVGELFF. V and J are TRBV2 and TRBJ2-2; D is uncertain. Per germline, CDR1 SNHLY and CDR2 FYNNEI. The V gene lost 1 base and the J gene lost 7 bases, with 4 bases spanning the gap. CDR3 length: 12 residues.

The genes are TRBV20-1 and TRBJ1-2, with a tentative D call TRBD1 (6 bases). Germline V gene data show CDR1 as DFQATT and CDR2 as SNEGSKA (reference sequence). The V end was cut by 4 bases, the J end by 6 bases, with 12 bases between. This CDR3 spans 12 amino acids. The CDR3 loop reads CSATPGADGYTF. In DNA form, the CDR3 reads TGCAGTGCTACCCCGGGGGCCGATGGCTACACCTTC.

This clonotype was counted only a few times. The rearrangement uses TRBV4-1 and TRBJ1-5; D uncertain. This CDR3 has 14 amino acids. Germline assignment: CDR1 MGHRA and CDR2 YSYEKL. The V and J ends lost 4 bases and 5 bases respectively, with 12 bases between them. DNA for the CDR3: TGCGCCAGCAGCCCCCGTCCCCTTGATCAGCCCCAGCATTTT. Protein product: CASSPRPLDQPQHF.

The chain links TRBV7-6 to TRBJ2-2; tentative D call: TRBD1 (6 bases). V shed 4 bases and J shed 4 bases, with 13 bases lying between them. The germline CDR1 and CDR2 sequences are SGHVS and FNYEAQ. This CDR3 contains 15 residues. CDR3 DNA: TGTGCCAGCAGCTCCGGGACATGGGCCACCGGGGAGCTGTTTTTT. As protein: CASSSGTWATGELFF.

The chain links TRBV9 to TRBJ1-5, with a tentative D call TRBD1 (5 bases). V was shortened by 2 bases and J by 3 bases, with 12 bases between the two germline ends. CDR1 is SGDLS, CDR2 YYNGEE, per germline. This CDR3 is 15 amino acids long. As DNA, the CDR3 is TGTGCCAGCAGCGTTACGGGGGACCCCAATCAGCCCCAGCATTTT. Amino acids: CASSVTGDPNQPQHF.

The V call is TRBV7-2, the J call TRBJ1-5, with D possibly TRBD1 on 6 matching bases. With 2 bases removed from V and 0 bases from J, the gap between germline ends came to 14 bases. This CDR3 has 17 residues. The germline V gene encodes CDR1 SGHTA and CDR2 FQGNSA. CDR3 sequence: CASSLTTGPDSNQPQHF. The DNA of the CDR3 is TGTGCCAGCAGCTTAACGACAGGTCCCGATAGCAATCAGCCCCAGCATTTT.

The rearrangement uses TRBV3-1 and TRBJ1-1; D remains ambiguous. The CDR3 length is 15 residues. V lost 0 bases to trimming and J lost 2 bases, with 10 bases between them. CDR1 is LGHDT, CDR2 YNNKEL, per germline (reference sequence). The CDR3: CASSQEAEVNTEAFF. CDR3 sequence (DNA): TGTGCCAGCAGCCAAGAGGCAGAAGTAAACACTGAAGCTTTCTTT.

The CDR3 spells CASSQLASGGDSEQFF. The DNA of the CDR3 is TGTGCCAGCAGCCAACTCGCAAGCGGGGGGGATTCTGAGCAGTTCTTC. This chain links TRBV14 with TRBJ2-1, with TRBD2 matching 10 bases. V lost 2 bases, J lost 9 bases, and 10 bases stayed unmatched. This CDR3 has 16 residues. CDR1 SGHDN and CDR2 FVKESK come from the germline V gene.

This chain links TRBV7-2 with TRBJ1-5; D is ambiguous. Germline CDR1 reads SGHTA; CDR2 reads FQGNSA. Trimming pared 1 base from V and 4 bases from J, leaving 11 bases between. The CDR3 consists of 15 residues. The CDR3 DNA is TGTGCCAGCAGCTTAGGGCCAGCTGGTAATCAGCCCCAGCATTTT. Encoded protein: CASSLGPAGNQPQHF.

This clonotype turned up a few times. CDR3 loop: CASSSQAGMETQYF. CDR3 nucleotides: TGTGCCAGCAGCTCCCAAGCGGGAATGGAGACCCAGTACTTC. This chain uses TRBV7-2 with TRBJ2-5; 7 bases agree with TRBD2. V trimming: 4 bases; J trimming: 5 bases; junction bases outside the gene matches: 7. The CDR3 totals 14 residues. Germline-derived CDR1 and CDR2 are SGHTA and FQGNSA.

There are a few counts of this clonotype. This chain joins TRBV24-1 and TRBJ2-3, with D possibly called TRBD1 or TRBD2 (5 bases each). CDR3 length equals 16 residues. V lost 7 bases to trimming and J lost 6 bases, with 22 bases between them. CDR1 KGHDR and CDR2 SFDVKD come from the germline V gene. The CDR3 is CATSVHRDAFGDTQYF. The CDR3 DNA reads TGTGCCACCAGCGTTCACCGGGACGCCTTCGGCGATACGCAGTATTTT.

The chain couples TRBV18 to TRBJ2-5; no definite D call. Between the trimmed V and J ends, which lost 3 bases and 5 bases, there was a span of 19 bases. The germline CDR1 and CDR2 sequences are KGHSH and LQKENI. The length of the CDR3 is 16 residues. Here the CDR3 reads CASSPAAHLSQETQYF. The DNA for the CDR3 is TGTGCCAGCTCACCGGCGGCGCACTTATCGCAGGAGACCCAGTACTTC.

This clonotype has just a few counts. The V call is TRBV27, the J call TRBJ2-2; 7 bases align to TRBD1. J was trimmed by 1 base and V by 6 bases; bases with no gene match: 5. Germline CDR1 MNHEY, CDR2 SMNVEV (reference sequence). The CDR3 consists of 15 residues. This CDR3 reads CASSRDSVNTGELFF. The CDR3 DNA sequence: TGTGCCAGCAGCCGGGACAGTGTGAACACCGGGGAGCTGTTTTTT.

This clonotype was seen a few times. V is TRBV4-2 and J is TRBJ1-5; TRBD1 is a possible D gene (6 bases). The CDR3 spans 15 residues. The germline V gene encodes CDR1 LGHNA and CDR2 YNFKEQ. The V and J ends lost 4 bases and 4 bases respectively, with 14 bases between them. CDR3 DNA: TGTGCCAGCAGCCCGGACAGCCTCGGGAATCAGCCCCAGCATTTT. Its protein product is CASSPDSLGNQPQHF.

The sample holds a few counts of this clonotype. The gene calls are TRBV10-3 and TRBJ1-4, with D possibly being TRBD1 (6 bases). The CDR3 runs to 14 residues. V was trimmed by 10 bases and J by 0 bases, leaving 12 bases between them. From germline, CDR1 is ENHRY and CDR2 SYGVKD. The CDR3 DNA sequence: TGTGCCACCCGACGGACAGCAACTAATGAAAAACTGTTTTTT. This translates into CATRRTATNEKLFF.